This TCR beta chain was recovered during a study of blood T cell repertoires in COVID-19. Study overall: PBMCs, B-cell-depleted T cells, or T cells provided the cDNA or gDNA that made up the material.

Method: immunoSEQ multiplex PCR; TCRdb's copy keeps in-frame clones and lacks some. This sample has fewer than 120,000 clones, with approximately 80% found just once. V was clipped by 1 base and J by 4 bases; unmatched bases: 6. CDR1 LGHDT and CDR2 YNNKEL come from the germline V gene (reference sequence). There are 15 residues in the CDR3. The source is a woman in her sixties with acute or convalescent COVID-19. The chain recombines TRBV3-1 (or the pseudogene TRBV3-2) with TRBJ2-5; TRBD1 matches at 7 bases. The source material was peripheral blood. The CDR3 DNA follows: TGTGCCAGCAGCCAAGCTACAGGGGCTCCAGAGACCCAGTACTTC. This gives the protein CASSQATGAPETQYF.